What follows is one T cell receptor beta chain and its context. The data were produced by immunoSEQ multiplex PCR, yet TCRdb's version contains in-frame clones alone and is incomplete. Of about 440,000 clones in the sample, less than 95% were seen once. The sample belongs to a study of blood T cell repertoires in COVID-19. Study background: COVID-19 samples collected from the United States, Italy and Spain covered acute and convalescent phases. PBMCs, B-cell-depleted T cells, or T cells provided the cDNA or gDNA that made up the material.

Trimming took off 3 bases at V and 1 base at J, with 10 bases between the two ends. This CDR3 is built from 14 residues. CDR1 GTSNPN and CDR2 SVGIG come from the germline V gene (reference sequence). This TCR came from a man younger than 35 who had recovered from COVID-19. Sequencing input: PBMCs or T cells enriched from blood (not recorded which). The chain carries TRBV30 and TRBJ2-1; unclear D gene. The CDR3 spells CAWRPNRSYNEQFF. The CDR3 nucleotides read TGTGCCTGGAGACCTAACAGATCCTACAATGAGCAGTTCTTC.